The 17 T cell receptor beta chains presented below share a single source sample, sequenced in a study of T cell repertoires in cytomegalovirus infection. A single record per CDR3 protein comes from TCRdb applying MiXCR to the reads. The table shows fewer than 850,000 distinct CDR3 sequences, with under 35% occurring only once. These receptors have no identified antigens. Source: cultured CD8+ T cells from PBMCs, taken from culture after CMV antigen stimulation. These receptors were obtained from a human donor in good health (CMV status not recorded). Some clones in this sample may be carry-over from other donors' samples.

CDR3 sequence reads: CASSLGGANEKLFF. DNA for the CDR3: TGTGCCAGCAGTCTAGGGGGGGCGAATGAAAAACTGTTTTTT. V usage is TRBV28 and J usage is TRBJ1-4, with D possibly matching TRBD1 (6 bases). Trimming shortened V by 5 bases and J by 5 bases, and 12 bases separated the two germline ends. Germline loops: CDR1 MDHEN, CDR2 SYDVKM. The CDR3 is 14 amino acids.

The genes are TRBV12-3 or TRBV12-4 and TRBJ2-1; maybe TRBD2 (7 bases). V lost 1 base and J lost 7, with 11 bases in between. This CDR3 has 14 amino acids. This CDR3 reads CASSLGRGQNEQFF. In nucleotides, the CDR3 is TGTGCCAGCAGTTTAGGGCGGGGGCAGAATGAGCAGTTCTTC.

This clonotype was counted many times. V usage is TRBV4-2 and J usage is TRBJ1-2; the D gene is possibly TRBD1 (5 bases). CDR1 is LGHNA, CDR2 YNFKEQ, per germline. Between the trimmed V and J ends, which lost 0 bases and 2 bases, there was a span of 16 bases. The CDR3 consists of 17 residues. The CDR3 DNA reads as TGTGCCAGCAGCCAAGATAGCAGGGAACGTGCGAACTATGGCTACACCTTC. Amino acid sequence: CASSQDSRERANYGYTF.

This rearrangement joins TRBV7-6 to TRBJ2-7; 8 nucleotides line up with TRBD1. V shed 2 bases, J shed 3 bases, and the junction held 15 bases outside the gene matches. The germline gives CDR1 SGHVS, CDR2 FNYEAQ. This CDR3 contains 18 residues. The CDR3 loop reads CASSLRTGFYIENYEQYF. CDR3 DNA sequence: TGTGCCAGCAGCTTAAGGACAGGGTTTTATATTGAAAACTACGAGCAGTACTTC.

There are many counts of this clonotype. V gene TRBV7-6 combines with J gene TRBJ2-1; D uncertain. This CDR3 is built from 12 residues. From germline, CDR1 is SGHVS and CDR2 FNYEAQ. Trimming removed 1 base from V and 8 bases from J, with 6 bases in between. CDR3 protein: CASSLGYDEQFF. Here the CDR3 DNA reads TGTGCCAGCAGCTTAGGATATGATGAGCAGTTCTTC.

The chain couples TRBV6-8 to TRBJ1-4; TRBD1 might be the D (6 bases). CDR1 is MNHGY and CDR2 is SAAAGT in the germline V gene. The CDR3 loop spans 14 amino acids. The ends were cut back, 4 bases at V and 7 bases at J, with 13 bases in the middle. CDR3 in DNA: TGTGCCAGCAGTTTGGGCAGGGGTAGTGAAAAACTGTTTTTT. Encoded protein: CASSLGRGSEKLFF.

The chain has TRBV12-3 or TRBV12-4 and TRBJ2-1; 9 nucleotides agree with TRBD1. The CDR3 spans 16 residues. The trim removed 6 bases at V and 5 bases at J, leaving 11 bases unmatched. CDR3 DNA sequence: TGTGCCAGCAGGTCCCGGAACAGGGGGCTGGACAATGAGCAGTTCTTC. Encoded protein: CASRSRNRGLDNEQFF.

The CDR3 reads CASSTPGGPVSEAFF. As DNA, the CDR3 is TGTGCCAGCAGCACCCCAGGGGGCCCCGTCTCTGAAGCTTTCTTT. The chain has TRBV7-9 and TRBJ1-1; 8 nucleotides align to TRBD1. The CDR3 sequence is 15 residues long. Germline loops: CDR1 SEHNR, CDR2 FQNEAQ (reference sequence). Unmatched junction bases numbered 11, after V lost 5 bases and J lost 6 bases.

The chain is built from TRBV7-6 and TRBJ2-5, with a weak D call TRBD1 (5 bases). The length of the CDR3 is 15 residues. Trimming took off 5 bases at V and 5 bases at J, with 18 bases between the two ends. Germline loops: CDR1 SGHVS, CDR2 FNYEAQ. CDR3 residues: CASSDVSGFVETQYF. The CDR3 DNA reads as TGTGCCAGCAGCGACGTGTCAGGGTTCGTTGAGACCCAGTACTTC.

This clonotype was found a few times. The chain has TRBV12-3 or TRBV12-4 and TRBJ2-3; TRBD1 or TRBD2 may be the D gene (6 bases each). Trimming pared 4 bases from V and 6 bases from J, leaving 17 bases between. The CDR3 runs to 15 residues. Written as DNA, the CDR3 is TGTGCCAGCAGTTCCGGAGGGGGAGTGGTGGATACGCAGTATTTT. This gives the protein CASSSGGGVVDTQYF.

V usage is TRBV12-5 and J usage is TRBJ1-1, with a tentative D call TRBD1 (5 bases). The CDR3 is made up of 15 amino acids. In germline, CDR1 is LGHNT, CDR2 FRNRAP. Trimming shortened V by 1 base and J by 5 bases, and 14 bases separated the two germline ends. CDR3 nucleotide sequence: TGTGCTAGTGGTTTGGACCCCGGGGGAGGTACTGAAGCTTTCTTT. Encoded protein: CASGLDPGGGTEAFF.

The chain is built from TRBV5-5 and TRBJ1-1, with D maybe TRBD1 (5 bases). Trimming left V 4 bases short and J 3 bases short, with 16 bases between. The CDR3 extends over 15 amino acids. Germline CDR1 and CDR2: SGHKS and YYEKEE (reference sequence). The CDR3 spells CASSPTPRGDTEAFF. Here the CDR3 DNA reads TGTGCCAGCAGCCCGACACCTCGGGGCGACACTGAAGCTTTCTTT.

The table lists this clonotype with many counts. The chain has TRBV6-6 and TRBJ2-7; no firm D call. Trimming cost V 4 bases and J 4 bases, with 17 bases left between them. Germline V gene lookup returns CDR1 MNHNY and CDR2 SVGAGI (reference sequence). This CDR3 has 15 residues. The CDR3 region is CASSSTANLPYEQYF. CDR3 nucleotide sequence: TGTGCCAGCAGTTCCACCGCGAACCTTCCTTACGAGCAGTACTTC.

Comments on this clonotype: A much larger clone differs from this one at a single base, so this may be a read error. Here the CDR3 reads CTSTPVGNTEAFF. The CDR3 nucleotides are TGTACCAGCACCCCAGTGGGGAACACTGAAGCTTTCTTT. The V gene is TRBV7-6, the J gene TRBJ1-1; D gene unclear. Germline V gene lookup returns CDR1 SGHVS and CDR2 FNYEAQ. There are 13 residues in the CDR3. Filled out from reference TRBV7-6 and TRBJ1-1, the complete variable domain reads GAGVSQSPRYKVTKRGQDVALRCDPISGHVSLYWYRQALGQGPEFLTYFNYEAQQDKSGLPNDRFSAERPEGSISTLTIQRTEQRDSAMYRCTSTPVGNTEAFFGQGTRLTVV.

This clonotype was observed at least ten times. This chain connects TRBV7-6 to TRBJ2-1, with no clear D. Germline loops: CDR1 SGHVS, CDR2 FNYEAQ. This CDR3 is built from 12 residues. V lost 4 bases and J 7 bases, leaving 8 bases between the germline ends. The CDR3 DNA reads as TGTGCCAGCAGCTCCGACGGGAATGAGCAGTTCTTC. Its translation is CASSSDGNEQFF.

CDR3 nucleotide sequence: TGTGCCAGCAGCGCGACGGGATCCTATAATTCACCCCTCCACTTT. It is translated as CASSATGSYNSPLHF. The rearrangement joins TRBV11-3 to TRBJ1-6, with D unclear. CDR1 and CDR2 (germline): SGHNT, YENEEA. V was cut by 5 bases and J by 1 base, with 9 bases left in between. This CDR3 is built from 15 residues.

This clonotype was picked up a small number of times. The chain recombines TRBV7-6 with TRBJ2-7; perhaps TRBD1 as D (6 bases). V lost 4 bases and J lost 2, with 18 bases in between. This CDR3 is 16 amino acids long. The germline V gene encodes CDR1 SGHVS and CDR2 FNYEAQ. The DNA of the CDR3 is TGTGCCAGCAGCTCCCCGGACAGTAGCTATACCTACGAGCAGTACTTC. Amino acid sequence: CASSSPDSSYTYEQYF. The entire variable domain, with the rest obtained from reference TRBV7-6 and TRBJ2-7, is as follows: GAGVSQSPRYKVTKRGQDVALRCDPISGHVSLYWYRQALGQGPEFLTYFNYEAQQDKSGLPNDRFSAERPEGSISTLTIQRTEQRDSAMYRCASSSPDSSYTYEQYFGPGTRLTVT.